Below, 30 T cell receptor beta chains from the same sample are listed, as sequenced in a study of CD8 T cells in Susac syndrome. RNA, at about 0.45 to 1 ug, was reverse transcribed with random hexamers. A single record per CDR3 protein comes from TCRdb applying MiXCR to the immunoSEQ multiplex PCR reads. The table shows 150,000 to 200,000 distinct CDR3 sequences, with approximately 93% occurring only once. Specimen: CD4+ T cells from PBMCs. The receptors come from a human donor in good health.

DNA of the CDR3: TGCGCCAGCAGCTTGGGGCAGTTCTCTGGGGCCAACGTCCTGACTTTC. Translating it yields CASSLGQFSGANVLTF. The rearrangement links TRBV5-1 to TRBJ2-6, with D uncertain. V was clipped by 0 bases and J by 0 bases, with 7 bases between them. The CDR3 is made up of 16 amino acids. CDR1 and CDR2 from the germline V gene are SGHRS and YFSETQ.

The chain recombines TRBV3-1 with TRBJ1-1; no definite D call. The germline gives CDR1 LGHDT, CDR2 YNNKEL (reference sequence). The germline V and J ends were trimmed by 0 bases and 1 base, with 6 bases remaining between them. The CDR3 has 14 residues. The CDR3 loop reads CASSQDKRNTEAFF. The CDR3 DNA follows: TGTGCCAGCAGCCAAGATAAAAGGAACACTGAAGCTTTCTTT.

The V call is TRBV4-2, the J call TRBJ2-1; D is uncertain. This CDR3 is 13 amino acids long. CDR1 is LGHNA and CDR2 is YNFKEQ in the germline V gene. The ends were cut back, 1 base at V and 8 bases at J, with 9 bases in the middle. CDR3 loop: CASSQVLADEQFF. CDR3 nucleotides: TGTGCCAGCAGCCAAGTGCTTGCCGATGAGCAGTTCTTC.

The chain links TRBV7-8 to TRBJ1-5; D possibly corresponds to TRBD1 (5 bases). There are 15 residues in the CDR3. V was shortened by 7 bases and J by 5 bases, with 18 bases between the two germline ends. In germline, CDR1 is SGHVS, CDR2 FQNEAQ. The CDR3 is CASNNWGKDDQPQHF. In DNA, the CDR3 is TGTGCCAGCAACAACTGGGGGAAGGACGATCAGCCCCAGCATTTT. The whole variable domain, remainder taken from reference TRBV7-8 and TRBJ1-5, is GAGVSQSPRYKVAKRGQDVALRCDPISGHVSLFWYQQALGQGPEFLTYFQNEAQLDKSGLPSDRFFAERPEGSVSTLKIQRTQQEDSAVYLCASNNWGKDDQPQHFGDGTRLSIL.

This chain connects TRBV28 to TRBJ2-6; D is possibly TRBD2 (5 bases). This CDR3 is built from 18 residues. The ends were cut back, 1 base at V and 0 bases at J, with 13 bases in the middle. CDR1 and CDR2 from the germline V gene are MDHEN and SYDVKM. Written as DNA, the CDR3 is TGTGCCAGCAGTTTATTGTCGGGGAAGGGCTCTGGGGCCAACGTCCTGACTTTC. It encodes CASSLLSGKGSGANVLTF.

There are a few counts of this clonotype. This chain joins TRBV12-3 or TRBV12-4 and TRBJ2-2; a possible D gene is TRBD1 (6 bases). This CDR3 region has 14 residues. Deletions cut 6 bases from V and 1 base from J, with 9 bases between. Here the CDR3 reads CASSRTENTGELFF. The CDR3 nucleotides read TGTGCCAGCAGCCGGACAGAGAACACCGGGGAGCTGTTTTTT.

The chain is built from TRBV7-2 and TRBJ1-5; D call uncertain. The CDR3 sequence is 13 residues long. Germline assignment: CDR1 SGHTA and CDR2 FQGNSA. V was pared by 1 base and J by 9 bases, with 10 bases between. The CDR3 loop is CASSLGSSRPQHF. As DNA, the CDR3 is TGTGCCAGCAGCTTAGGTAGCAGCCGGCCCCAGCATTTT. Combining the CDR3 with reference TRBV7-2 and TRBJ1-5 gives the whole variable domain GAGVSQSPSNKVTEKGKDVELRCDPISGHTALYWYRQSLGQGLEFLIYFQGNSAPDKSGLPSDRFSAERTGGSVSTLTIQRTQQEDSAVYLCASSLGSSRPQHFGDGTRLSIL.

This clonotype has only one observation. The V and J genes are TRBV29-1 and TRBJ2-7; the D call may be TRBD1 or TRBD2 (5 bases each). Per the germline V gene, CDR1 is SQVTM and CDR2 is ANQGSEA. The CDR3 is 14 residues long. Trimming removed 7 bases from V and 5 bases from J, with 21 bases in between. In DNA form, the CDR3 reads TGCAGCGAGCGGCGGGCGACCCTGGGGGACGAGCAGTACGTC. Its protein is CSERRATLGDEQYV.

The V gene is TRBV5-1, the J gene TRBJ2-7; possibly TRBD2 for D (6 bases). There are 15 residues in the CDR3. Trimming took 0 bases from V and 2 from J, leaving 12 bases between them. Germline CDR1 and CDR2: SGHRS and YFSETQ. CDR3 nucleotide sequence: TGCGCCAGCAGCTTGGAACTAGCCCCAACCTACGAGCAGTACTTC. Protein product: CASSLELAPTYEQYF.

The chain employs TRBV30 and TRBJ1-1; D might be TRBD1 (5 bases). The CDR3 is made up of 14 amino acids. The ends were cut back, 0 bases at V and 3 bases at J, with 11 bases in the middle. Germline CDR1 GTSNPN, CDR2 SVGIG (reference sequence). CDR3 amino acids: CAWSVAGRYTEAFF. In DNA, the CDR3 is TGTGCCTGGAGTGTGGCAGGGAGATACACTGAAGCTTTCTTT.

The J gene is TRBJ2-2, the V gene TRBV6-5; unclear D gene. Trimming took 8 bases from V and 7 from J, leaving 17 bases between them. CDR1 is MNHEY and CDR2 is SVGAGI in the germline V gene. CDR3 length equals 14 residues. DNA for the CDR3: TGTGCCAGCTGCCCTCTAAGGCAAGGCGGGGAGCTGTTTTTT. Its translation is CASCPLRQGGELFF.

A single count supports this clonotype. In DNA form, the CDR3 reads TGTGCCAGCAGCCGTCCCCCCGTGAAACAAGAGACCCAGTACTTC. It is translated as CASSRPPVKQETQYF. The rearrangement joins TRBV27 to TRBJ2-5; D gene ambiguous. CDR3 length: 15 residues. V lost 6 bases and J lost 2, with 16 bases in between. In germline, CDR1 is MNHEY, CDR2 SMNVEV (reference sequence).

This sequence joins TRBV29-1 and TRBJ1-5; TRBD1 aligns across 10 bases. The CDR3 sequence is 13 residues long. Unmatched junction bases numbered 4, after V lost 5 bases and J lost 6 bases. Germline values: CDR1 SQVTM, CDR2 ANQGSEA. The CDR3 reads CSVSDRGGQPQHF. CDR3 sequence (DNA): TGCAGCGTTTCGGACAGGGGGGGTCAGCCCCAGCATTTT.

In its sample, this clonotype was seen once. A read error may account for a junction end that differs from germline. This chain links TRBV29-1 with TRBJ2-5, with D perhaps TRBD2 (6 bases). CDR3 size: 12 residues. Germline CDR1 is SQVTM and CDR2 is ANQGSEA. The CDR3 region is CSVEGGIEAQYF. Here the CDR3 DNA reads TGCAGCGTTGAGGGCGGGATAGAGGCCCAGTACTTC. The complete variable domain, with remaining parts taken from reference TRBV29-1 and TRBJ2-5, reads SAVISQKPSRDICQRGTSLTIQCQVDSQVTMMFWYRQQPGQSLTLIATANQGSEATYESGFVIDKFPISRPNLTFSTLTVSNMSPEDSSIYLCSVEGGIEAQYFGPGTRLLVL.

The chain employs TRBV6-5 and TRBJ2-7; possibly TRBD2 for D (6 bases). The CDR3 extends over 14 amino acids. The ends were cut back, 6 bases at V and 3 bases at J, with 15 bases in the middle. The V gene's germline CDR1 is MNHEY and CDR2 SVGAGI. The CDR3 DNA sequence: TGTGCCAGCAGGGGGGGTGGAGGGAACTACGAGCAGTACTTC. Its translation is CASRGGGGNYEQYF.

CDR3 amino acids: CASSLPGLASNEQFF. CDR3 DNA: TGTGCCAGCAGTTTACCCGGGCTAGCGTCAAATGAGCAGTTCTTC. The rearrangement uses TRBV28 and TRBJ2-1; perhaps TRBD2 as D (6 bases). This CDR3 has 15 amino acids. With 2 bases removed from V and 7 bases from J, the gap between germline ends came to 15 bases. Germline V gives CDR1 MDHEN, CDR2 SYDVKM.

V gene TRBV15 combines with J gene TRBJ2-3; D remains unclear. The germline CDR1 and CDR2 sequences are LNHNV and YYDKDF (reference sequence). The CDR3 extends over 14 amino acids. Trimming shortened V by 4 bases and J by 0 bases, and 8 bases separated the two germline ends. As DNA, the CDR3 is TGTGCCACCAGCATCCCGTCTAGCACAGATACGCAGTATTTT. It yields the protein CATSIPSSTDTQYF.

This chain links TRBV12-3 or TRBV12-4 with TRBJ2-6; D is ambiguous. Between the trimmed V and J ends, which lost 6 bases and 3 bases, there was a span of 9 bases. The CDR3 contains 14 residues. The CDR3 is CASSQYVGANVLTF. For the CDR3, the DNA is TGTGCCAGCAGCCAGTACGTTGGGGCCAACGTCCTGACTTTC.

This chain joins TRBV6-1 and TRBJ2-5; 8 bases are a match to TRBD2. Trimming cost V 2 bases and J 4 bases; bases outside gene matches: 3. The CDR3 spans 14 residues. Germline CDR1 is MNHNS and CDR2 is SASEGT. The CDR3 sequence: CASSELRGGETQYF. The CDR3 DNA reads TGTGCCAGCAGTGAACTCCGGGGGGGAGAGACCCAGTACTTC.

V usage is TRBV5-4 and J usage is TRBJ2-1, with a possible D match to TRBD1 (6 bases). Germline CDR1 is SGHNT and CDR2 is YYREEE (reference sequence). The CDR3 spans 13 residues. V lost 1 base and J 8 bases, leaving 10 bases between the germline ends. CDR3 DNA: TGTGCCAGCAGCTTGTACTACAGGGATGAGCAGTTCTTC. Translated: CASSLYYRDEQFF.

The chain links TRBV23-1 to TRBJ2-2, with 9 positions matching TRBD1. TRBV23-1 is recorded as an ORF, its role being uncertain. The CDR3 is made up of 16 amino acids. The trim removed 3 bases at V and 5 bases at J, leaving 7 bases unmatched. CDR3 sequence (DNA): TGCGCCAGCAGTCATCCGGGACAGGGAGGGACCGGGGAGCTGTTTTTT. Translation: CASSHPGQGGTGELFF.

The CDR3 bases are TGTGCCTGGAGTGTCTCAGGGGGCGAGCAGTACTTC. Protein sequence: CAWSVSGGEQYF. The V and J genes are TRBV30 and TRBJ2-7, with 7 nucleotides matching TRBD1. Per the germline V gene, CDR1 is GTSNPN and CDR2 is SVGIG (reference sequence). The CDR3 runs to 12 residues. Unmatched junction bases numbered 2, after V lost 0 bases and J lost 6 bases.

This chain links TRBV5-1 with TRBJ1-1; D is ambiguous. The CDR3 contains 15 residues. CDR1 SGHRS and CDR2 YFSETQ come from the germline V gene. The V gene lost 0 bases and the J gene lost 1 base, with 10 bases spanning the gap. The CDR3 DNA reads TGCGCCAGCAGCTTGGACCGGACCGCGAACACTGAAGCTTTCTTT. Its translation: CASSLDRTANTEAFF.

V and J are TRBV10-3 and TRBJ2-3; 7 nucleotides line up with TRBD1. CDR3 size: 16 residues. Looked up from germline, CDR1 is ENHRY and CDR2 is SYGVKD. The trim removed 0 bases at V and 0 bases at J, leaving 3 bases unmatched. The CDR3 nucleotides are TGTGCCATCAGTGAGTCGGGGACAGCTAGCACAGATACGCAGTATTTT. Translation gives CAISESGTASTDTQYF.

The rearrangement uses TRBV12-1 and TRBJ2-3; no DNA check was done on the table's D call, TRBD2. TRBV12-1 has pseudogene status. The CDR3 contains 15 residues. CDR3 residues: CASSGGTSGPDTQYF. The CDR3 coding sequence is TGTGCCAGCAGCGGAGGGACTAGCGGGCCCGATACGCAGTATTTT.

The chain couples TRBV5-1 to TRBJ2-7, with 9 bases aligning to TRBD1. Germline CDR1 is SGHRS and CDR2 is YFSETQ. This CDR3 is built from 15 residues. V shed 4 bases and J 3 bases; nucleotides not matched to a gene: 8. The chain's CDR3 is CASSPGQGTVYEQYF. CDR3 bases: TGCGCCAGCAGCCCCGGACAGGGGACTGTCTACGAGCAGTACTTC. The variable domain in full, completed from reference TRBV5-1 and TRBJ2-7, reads KAGVTQTPRYLIKTRGQQVTLSCSPISGHRSVSWYQQTPGQGLQFLFEYFSETQRNKGNFPGRFSGRQFSNSRSEMNVSTLELGDSALYLCASSPGQGTVYEQYFGPGTRLTVT.

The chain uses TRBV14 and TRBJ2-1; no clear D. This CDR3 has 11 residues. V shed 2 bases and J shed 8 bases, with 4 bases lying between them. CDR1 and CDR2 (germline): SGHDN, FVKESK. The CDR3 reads CASSQSYEQFF. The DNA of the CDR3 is TGTGCCAGCAGCCAATCCTATGAGCAGTTCTTC.

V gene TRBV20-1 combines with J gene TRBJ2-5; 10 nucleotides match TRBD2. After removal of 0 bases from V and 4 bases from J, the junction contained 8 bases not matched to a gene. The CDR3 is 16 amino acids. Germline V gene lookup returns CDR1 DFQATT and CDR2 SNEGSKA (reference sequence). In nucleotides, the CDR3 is TGCAGTGCTAGAGATCTGATTAGCGGGGGGTCAGAGACCCAGTACTTC. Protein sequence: CSARDLISGGSETQYF.

CDR3 nucleotides: TGTGCCAGCAGCCAAGGGAGCGCAAGTTCCTACGAGCAGTACTTC. Translation gives CASSQGSASSYEQYF. The chain couples TRBV3-1 to TRBJ2-7, with unresolved D. V lost 1 base and J lost 1, with 11 bases in between. Germline V gene lookup returns CDR1 LGHDT and CDR2 YNNKEL (reference sequence). This CDR3 contains 15 residues.

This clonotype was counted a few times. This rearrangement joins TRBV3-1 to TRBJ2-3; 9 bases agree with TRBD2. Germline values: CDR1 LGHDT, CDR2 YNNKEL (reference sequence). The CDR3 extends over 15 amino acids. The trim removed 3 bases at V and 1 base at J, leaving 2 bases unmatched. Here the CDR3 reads CASSQRGGGTDTQYF. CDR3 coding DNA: TGTGCCAGCAGCCAGCGGGGGGGCGGCACAGATACGCAGTATTTT.